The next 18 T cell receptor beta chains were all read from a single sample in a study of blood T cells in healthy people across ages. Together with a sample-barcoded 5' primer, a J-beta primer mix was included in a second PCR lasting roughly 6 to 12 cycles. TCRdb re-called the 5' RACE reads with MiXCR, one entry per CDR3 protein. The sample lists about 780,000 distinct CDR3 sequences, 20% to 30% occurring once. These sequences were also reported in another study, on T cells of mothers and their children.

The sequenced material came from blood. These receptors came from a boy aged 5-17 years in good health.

The CDR3 protein is CSALRGEKLFF. CDR3 nucleotides: TGCAGCGCCCTCCGGGGTGAAAAACTGTTTTTT. The genes are TRBV29-1 and TRBJ1-4; D uncertain. Germline CDR1 and CDR2: SQVTM and ANQGSEA. V lost 7 bases and J 7 bases, leaving 10 bases between the germline ends. This CDR3 is 11 amino acids long.

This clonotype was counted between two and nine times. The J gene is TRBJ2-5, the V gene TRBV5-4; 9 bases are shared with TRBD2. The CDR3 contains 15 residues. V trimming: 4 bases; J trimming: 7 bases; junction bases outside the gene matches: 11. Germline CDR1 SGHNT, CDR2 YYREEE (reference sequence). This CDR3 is CASSRTAGGRGTQYF. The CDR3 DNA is TGTGCCAGCAGCAGGACAGCGGGGGGCCGAGGGACCCAGTACTTC.

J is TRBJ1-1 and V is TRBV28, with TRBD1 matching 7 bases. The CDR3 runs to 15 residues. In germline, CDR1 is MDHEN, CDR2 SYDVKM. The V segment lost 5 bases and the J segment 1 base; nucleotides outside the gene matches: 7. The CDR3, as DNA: TGTGCCAGCAGTGATCACCGGGACAGGAACACTGAAGCTTTCTTT. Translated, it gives CASSDHRDRNTEAFF.

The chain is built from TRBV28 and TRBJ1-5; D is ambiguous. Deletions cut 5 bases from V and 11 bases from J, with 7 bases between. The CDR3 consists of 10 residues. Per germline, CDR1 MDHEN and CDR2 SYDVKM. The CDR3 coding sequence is TGTGCCAGCAGTGGGTTGGCCCAGCATTTT. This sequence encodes CASSGLAQHF.

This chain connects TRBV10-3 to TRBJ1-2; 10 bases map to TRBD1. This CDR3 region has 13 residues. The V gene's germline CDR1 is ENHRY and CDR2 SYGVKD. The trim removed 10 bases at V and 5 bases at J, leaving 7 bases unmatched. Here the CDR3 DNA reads TGTGCCACAGAACCGGGACAGGGGTATGGCTACACCTTC. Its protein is CATEPGQGYGYTF.

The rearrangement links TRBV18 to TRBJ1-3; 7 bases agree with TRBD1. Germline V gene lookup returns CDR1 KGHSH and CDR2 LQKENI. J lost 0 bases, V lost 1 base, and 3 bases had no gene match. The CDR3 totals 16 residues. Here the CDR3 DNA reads TGTGCCAGCTCACCACAACAGGGGCACTCTGGAAACACCATATATTTT. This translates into CASSPQQGHSGNTIYF. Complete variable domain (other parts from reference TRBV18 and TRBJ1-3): NAGVMQNPRHLVRRRGQEARLRCSPMKGHSHVYWYRQLPEEGLKFMVYLQKENIIDESGMPKERFSAEFPKEGPSILRIQQVVRGDSAAYFCASSPQQGHSGNTIYFGEGSWLTVV.

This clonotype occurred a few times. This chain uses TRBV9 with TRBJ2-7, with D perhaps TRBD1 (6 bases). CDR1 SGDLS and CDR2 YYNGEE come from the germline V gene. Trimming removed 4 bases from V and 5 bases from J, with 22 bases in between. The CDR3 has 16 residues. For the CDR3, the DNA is TGTGCCAGCAGCCCCACTGTGACAGGCCCTCGGGACGAGCAGTACTTC. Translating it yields CASSPTVTGPRDEQYF.

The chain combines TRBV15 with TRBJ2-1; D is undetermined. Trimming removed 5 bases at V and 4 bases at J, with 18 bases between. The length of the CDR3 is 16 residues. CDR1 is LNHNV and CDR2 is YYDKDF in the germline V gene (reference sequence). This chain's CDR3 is CATSLGHPETYNEQFF. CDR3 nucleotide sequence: TGTGCCACCAGCCTAGGCCATCCTGAAACATACAATGAGCAGTTCTTC. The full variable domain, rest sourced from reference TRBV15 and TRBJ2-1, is DAMVIQNPRYQVTQFGKPVTLSCSQTLNHNVMYWYQQKSSQAPKLLFHYYDKDFNNEADTPDNFQSRRPNTSFCFLDIRSPGLGDTAMYLCATSLGHPETYNEQFFGPGTRLTVL.

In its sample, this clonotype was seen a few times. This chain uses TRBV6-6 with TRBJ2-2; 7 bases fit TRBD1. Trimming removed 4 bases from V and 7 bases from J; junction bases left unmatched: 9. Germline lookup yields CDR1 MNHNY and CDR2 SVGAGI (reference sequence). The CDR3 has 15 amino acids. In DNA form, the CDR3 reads TGTGCCAGCAGTTCTCGACAGGGAAGGGACGGGGAGCTGTTTTTT. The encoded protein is CASSSRQGRDGELFF.

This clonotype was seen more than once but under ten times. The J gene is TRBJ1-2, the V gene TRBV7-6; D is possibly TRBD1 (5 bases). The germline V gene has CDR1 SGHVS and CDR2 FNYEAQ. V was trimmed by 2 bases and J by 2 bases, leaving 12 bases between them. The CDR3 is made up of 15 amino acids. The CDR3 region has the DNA TGTGCCAGCAGCTTACGCCGGGACGGGAACTATGGCTACACCTTC. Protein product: CASSLRRDGNYGYTF.

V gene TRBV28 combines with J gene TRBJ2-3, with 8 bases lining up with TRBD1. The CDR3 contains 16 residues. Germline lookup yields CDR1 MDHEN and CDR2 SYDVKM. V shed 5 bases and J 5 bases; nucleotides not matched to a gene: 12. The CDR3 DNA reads TGTGCCAGCAGTACCTCCCAGGGGGCGAGAGGAGATACGCAGTATTTT. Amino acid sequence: CASSTSQGARGDTQYF.

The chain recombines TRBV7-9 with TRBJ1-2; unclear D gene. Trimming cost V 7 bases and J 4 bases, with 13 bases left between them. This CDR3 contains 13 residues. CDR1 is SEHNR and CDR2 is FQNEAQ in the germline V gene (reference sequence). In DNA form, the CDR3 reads TGTGCCAGCACCCTGGGCCCGGTCTATGGCTACACCTTC. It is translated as CASTLGPVYGYTF.

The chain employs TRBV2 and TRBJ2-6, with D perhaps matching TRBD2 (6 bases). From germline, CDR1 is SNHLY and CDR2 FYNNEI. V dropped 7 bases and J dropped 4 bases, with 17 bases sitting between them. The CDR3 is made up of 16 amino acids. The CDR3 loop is CASTNPPREGANVLTF. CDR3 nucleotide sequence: TGTGCCAGCACCAACCCCCCCCGGGAGGGGGCCAACGTCCTGACTTTC.

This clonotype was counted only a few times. As DNA, the CDR3 is TGTGCCAGCAGCCCCTTTGGCGGGGTCCCCGAGCAGTACTTC. It specifies CASSPFGGVPEQYF. The V gene is TRBV7-9, the J gene TRBJ2-7, with D possibly matching TRBD2 (6 bases). V gave up 5 bases and J gave up 6 bases, with 17 bases separating them. The CDR3 covers 14 residues. The V gene's germline CDR1 is SEHNR and CDR2 FQNEAQ (reference sequence).

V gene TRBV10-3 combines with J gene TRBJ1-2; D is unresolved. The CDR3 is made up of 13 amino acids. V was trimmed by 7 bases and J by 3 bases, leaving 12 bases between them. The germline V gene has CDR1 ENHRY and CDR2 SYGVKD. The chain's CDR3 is CAIMANEDYGYTF. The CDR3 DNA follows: TGTGCCATCATGGCGAATGAGGACTATGGCTACACCTTC.

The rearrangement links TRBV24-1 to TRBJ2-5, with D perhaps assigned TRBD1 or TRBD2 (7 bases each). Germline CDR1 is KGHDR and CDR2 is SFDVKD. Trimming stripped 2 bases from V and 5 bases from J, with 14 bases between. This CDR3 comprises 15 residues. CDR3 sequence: CATSDSTRGGETQYF. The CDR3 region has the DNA TGTGCCACCAGTGATTCTACCAGGGGGGGGGAGACCCAGTACTTC.

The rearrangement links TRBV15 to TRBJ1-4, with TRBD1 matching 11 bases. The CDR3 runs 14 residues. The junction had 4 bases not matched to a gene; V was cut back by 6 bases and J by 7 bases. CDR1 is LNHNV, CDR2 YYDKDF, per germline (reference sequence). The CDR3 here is CATRGTGGREKLFF. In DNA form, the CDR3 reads TGTGCCACCAGGGGGACAGGGGGACGTGAAAAACTGTTTTTT.

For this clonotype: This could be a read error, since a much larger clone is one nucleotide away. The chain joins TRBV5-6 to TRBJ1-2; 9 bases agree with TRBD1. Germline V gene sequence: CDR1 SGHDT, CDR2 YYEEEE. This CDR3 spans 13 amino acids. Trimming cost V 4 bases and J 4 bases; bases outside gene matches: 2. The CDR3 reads CASSGTGSYGYTF. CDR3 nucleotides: TGTGCCAGCAGCGGGACAGGGTCCTATGGCTACACCTTC. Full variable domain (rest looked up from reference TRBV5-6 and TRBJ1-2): DAGVTQSPTHLIKTRGQQVTLRCSPKSGHDTVSWYQQALGQGPQFIFQYYEEEERQRGNFPDRFSGHQFPNYSSELNVNALLLGDSALYLCASSGTGSYGYTFGSGTRLTVV.